This T cell receptor (beta chain) was captured by sequencing in a study of regulatory T cells in long-lasting Graves disease (dated by TCRdb to the early 2020s). For the study in its entirety: Patients with newly diagnosed Graves' disease had been on antithyroid drugs for under 3 months. This study used TCR sequencing and RNA sequencing of peripheral blood to compare persistent Graves' disease patients against newly diagnosed Graves' disease patients. A total of 33 samples were covered by TCR sequencing, comprising approximately 13 persistent and around 20 newly diagnosed Graves' disease patients. The study was registered as a clinical trial and conducted in China.

Library prep was done by multiplex PCR. These reads were obtained on an Illumina HiSeq 4000. TCR beta libraries were built with iRepertoire HTBI primers and Arm-PCR amplification of CDR3 regions. Before sequencing, the PCR products went through gel purification. The original pipeline was this. A total of 62 TRBV and 14 TRBJ segments were identified across samples and were used for gene usage analysis of CDR3 amino acid clonotypes. COPE and FqMerger were used to merge filtered high-quality paired reads into contigs. BLAST was used to align contigs to IMGT TRBV, TRBD and TRBJ reference genes, with CDR3 defined following IMGT. Any clonotype with a frequency above 0.1% was classified as a highly expanded clone. Shannon entropy was used to measure repertoire diversity, and the Gini coefficient was used to measure V-J evenness. Clonotypes shared by more than one individual were considered public. TCRdb cleaned the public reads at Q25 with fastp, built clones with MiXCR and kept in-frame beta chains. Identical CDR3 protein sequences are pooled into one entry, listed with their most common genes and DNA. The authors' filters were not applied to this entry. The sample contains approximately 390,000 distinct CDR3 sequences, around 15% of them found a single time. Around 21% of the sample rests with the top ten.

General conclusions and limits of the study: Persistent Graves' disease patients showed lower TCR Shannon entropy and fewer highly expanded clones than newly diagnosed patients, suggesting clonal expansion. Only the TCR beta chain was sequenced and analyzed. Patients with persistent disease shared more public clonotypes (fewer than 3,000) than newly diagnosed patients did (more than 900). Peripheral blood alone was examined, since thyroid tissue, which constituted the primary lesion, could not be accessed. Persistent disease showed preferential use of TRBV28, TRBJ1-2 and TRBJ2-5, whereas newly diagnosed disease favored TRBV20-1 and TRBJ2-1. The small sample size was acknowledged by the authors as a limitation that may reduce accuracy.

This clonotype was seen only a few times. Its specific antigen is unknown. Base qualities were left out, and no much larger clone turns up one base away. The sample's time point label is to be understood as: newly diagnosed GD, antithyroid drugs for less than 3 months. For both TCR sequencing and RNA sequencing, RNA was extracted from PBMCs in TRIzol. The diagnosis of Graves' disease was made according to American Thyroid Association guidelines. Patients were recruited from an endocrinology department in Xi'an, China. Each patient gave around 9 milliliters of peripheral blood, collected in an EDTA anticoagulant tube. Ficoll Paque Plus density gradient separation was used to isolate PBMCs, and no additional T cell sorting was done. An Agilent 2100 Bioanalyzer and agarose gel were used to check RNA quality, while a NanoDrop 2000 measured RNA concentration. Inclusive of the bounding cysteine and phenylalanine, the CDR3 is 14 residues long. Only the CDR3 DNA stays, 42 bases, in frame from base 1. The junction carries 12 bases between V and J, which are trimmed by 7 bases and 3 bases respectively. Per the germline V gene, MDHEN is the CDR1 and SYDVKM is the CDR2.

These sequences were also reported in another study, on T cells in Graves' hyperthyroidism and ophthalmopathy. As that second paper reports: A patient counted as having stable Graves' hyperthyroidism if no progression to ophthalmopathy occurred over 18 months of follow-up. Hyperthyroidism patients were newly diagnosed, had a disease duration of under 2 months, and were aged 18 to 65 years. Exclusion was applied to patients with uncontrolled infections, other autoimmune diseases, pregnancy or lactation. Diagnoses were established on the basis of clinical symptoms, serum thyroxine and TRAb, thyroid ultrasound, and orbital computed tomography. The first round of RT-PCR for the TCR CDR3 was performed with the HTBI primer set and the Qiagen OneStep RT-PCR kit. Most expanded thyroid clonotypes (frequency above 0.001) were also detected in blood, suggesting blood repertoires may reflect thyroid immune responses. A model built on a 13 V-J signature distinguished ophthalmopathy from stable hyperthyroidism, reaching about 88% sensitivity and around 82% specificity in cross-validation and 80%/75% in testing. In validation, progression to ophthalmopathy was predicted by the model with about 70% sensitivity and 72.22% specificity, a median of 6.5 months before onset. To identify TCR V-J signatures that set the groups apart, the researchers used a discovery cohort of 95 to 100 patients, made up of 40 to 45 with Graves' ophthalmopathy and some 55 with stable Graves' hyperthyroidism. An independent validation cohort of under 20 hyperthyroidism patients and roughly 16 patients who later progressed to ophthalmopathy tested prospective prediction of ophthalmopathy. The roughly 94 discovery patients were randomly divided into training and test sets at a 7:3 ratio. The study also compared thyroid tissue and blood T-cell repertoires from roughly 6 Graves' hyperthyroidism patients. Following sampling, methimazole starting at 30 mg daily was given to hyperthyroidism patients, and high-dose intravenous methylprednisolone was given to ophthalmopathy patients. A second multiplex PCR round built the libraries, followed by size selection and purification. Sequencing of the libraries was done on an Illumina HiSeq2000 using paired-end 100 bp reads. SOAPnuke was used to process the raw data, removing reads that contained adapters or uncalled bases, had a mean Phred below 15, or lacked an exact match to the constant primer or identifier. COPE v1.2.5 was used to merge the high-quality paired reads, and each unique nucleotide sequence was defined as a clonotype. MiTCR v1.1 was used to align the clonotypes against IMGT TRBV, TRBD and TRBJ reference segments. The analysis included only V-J combinations with a frequency above 0.0001, which together covered 99% to 99.2% of the repertoires. The TCS score was defined as F50 (clonal expansion) divided by E x V (chaos), with BLOSUM62-based TCRdist calculated between CDR3 peptides within each V-J. Welch's t-statistics and random forest reduced around 520 V-J features to roughly 13, which were used in a naive Bayes classifier (R e1071). No statistical method was used to set the sample size in advance, and investigators knew the group allocation. According to the paper, TCR Vbeta CDR3 sequencing was carried out on around 140 peripheral blood samples, which came from about 45 ophthalmopathy, roughly 75 hyperthyroidism and about 17 progressor patients.

This clonotype was obtained from a woman under 30 with Graves disease. Donor details come from another sample of the same person, matched by shared clones. The chain couples TRBV28 to TRBJ2-2, with the identity of the D gene unclear. Material: peripheral blood mononuclear cells (PBMCs), obtained at new diagnosis, from a patient treated with antithyroid drugs. The CDR3 is CASKGLADTGELFF. The nucleotides are TGTGCCAGCAAAGGGCTTGCGGACACCGGGGAGCTGTTTTTT.